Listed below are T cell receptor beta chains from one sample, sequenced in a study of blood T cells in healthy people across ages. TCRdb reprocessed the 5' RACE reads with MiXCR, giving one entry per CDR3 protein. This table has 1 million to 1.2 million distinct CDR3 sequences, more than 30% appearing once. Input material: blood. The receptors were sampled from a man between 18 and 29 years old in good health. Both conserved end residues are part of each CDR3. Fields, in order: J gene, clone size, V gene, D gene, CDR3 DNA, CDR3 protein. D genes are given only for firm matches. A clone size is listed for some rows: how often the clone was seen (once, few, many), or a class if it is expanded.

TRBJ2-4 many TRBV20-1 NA TGCAGTGCTAGTGCCCAGGGTACTGTGTACTTC CSASAQGTVYF
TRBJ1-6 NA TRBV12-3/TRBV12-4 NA TGTGCCAGCAGTTTTGGGTCACCCCCCCACTTT CASSFGSPPHF
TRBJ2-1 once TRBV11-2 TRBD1 TGTGCCAGCAGCACCGGGACAGGGAACGGAGAGACCCAGTTCTTC CASSTGTGNGETQFF
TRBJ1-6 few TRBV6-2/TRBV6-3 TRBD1 TGTGCCAGCAGCCCTGACAGGGGGAGAAATTCACCCCTCCACTTT CASSPDRGRNSPLHF
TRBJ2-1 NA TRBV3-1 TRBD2 TGTGCCAGCAGCCAAGTGGGCGGGGGGCTATACAATGAGCAGTTCTTC CASSQVGGGLYNEQFF
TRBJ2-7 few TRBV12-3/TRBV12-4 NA TGTGCCAGCACCCCCGGGAGCTCGTTCTCCTACGAGCAGTACTTC CASTPGSSFSYEQYF
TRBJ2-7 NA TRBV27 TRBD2 TGTCGCGGGGGGAACTCTAACGAGCAGTACTTC CRGGNSNEQYF
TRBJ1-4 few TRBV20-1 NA TGCAGTGCTCATTGGCGATCCGGCGAGGGAGAAAAACTGTTTTTT CSAHWRSGEGEKLFF
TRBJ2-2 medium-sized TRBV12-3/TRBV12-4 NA TGCGCCAGCAGCCGGGACACCGGGGAGCTGTTTTTT CASSRDTGELFF
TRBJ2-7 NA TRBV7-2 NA TGTGCCAGCAGCTTAGCCAGGACAGTTCCGGACGAGCAGTACTTC CASSLARTVPDEQYF
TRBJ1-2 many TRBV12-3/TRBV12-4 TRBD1 TGTGCCAGCAGTTTACAGCAGGGGGGCTATGGCTACACCTTC CASSLQQGGYGYTF
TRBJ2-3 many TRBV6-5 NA TGTGCCAGCAGGTCCTTCGGCGGGACGCAGTATTTT CASRSFGGTQYF
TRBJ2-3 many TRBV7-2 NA TGTGCCAGCAGCCCTCAACTAGGAGGCACAGATACGCAGTATTTT CASSPQLGGTDTQYF
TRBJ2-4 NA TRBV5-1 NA TGCGCCAGCAGTTTGACCGGGACCGGAAGGGACATTCAGTACTTC CASSLTGTGRDIQYF
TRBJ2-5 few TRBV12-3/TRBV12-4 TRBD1 TGTGCCAGCAGTCCTCTACCTCCGGGACAGGGGGGGGCCCAGTACTTC CASSPLPPGQGGAQYF